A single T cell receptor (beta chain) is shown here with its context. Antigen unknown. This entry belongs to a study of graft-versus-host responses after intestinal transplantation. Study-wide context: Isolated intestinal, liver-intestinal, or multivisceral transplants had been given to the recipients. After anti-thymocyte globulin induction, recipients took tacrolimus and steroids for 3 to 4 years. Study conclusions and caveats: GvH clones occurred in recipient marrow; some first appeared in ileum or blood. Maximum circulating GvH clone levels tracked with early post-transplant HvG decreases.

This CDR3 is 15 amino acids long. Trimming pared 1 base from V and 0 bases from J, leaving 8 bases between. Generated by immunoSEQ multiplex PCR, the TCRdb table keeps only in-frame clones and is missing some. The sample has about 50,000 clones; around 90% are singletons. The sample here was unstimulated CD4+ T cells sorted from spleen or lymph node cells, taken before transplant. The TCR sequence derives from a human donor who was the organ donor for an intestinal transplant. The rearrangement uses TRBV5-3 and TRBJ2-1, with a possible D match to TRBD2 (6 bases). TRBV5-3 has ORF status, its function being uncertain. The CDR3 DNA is TGTGCCAGAAGCTTGCTAGCGAGCTCCTACAATGAGCAGTTCTTC. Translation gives CARSLLASSYNEQFF.